This T cell receptor (beta chain) appears in the sequencing data of a study of OX40 agonist ivuxolimab in advanced cancers. Points from the study as a whole: On average, CD8+ T cells showed a greater number of expanded clones than CD4+.

Here immunoSEQ multiplex PCR was the method, and the copy in TCRdb shows in-frame clones only, minus some. Altogether 45,000 to 70,000 clones are present, approximately 90% being singletons, with the ten largest covering 1.2% to 1.5%. Trimming stripped 6 bases from V and 4 bases from J, with 10 bases between. The CDR3 is 12 amino acids. Germline V gene lookup returns CDR1 MNHNY and CDR2 SVGAGI (reference sequence). On this clone: Its antigen is as yet unknown.

This receptor was obtained from an adult with an advanced solid tumor such as melanoma, head and neck, liver or kidney cancer. The rearrangement uses TRBV6-6 and TRBJ2-7, with a weak D call TRBD1 (6 bases). Material: CD4+ or CD8+ T cells sorted from blood, obtained in a trial of the OX40 agonist ivuxolimab. Here the CDR3 DNA reads TGTGCCAGCAGCCCCACAGGGTACGAGCAGTACTTC. This translates into CASSPTGYEQYF.